The 22 T cell receptor beta chains given below trace back to one sample, sequenced in a study of CD8 T cells in Susac syndrome. With random hexamers, roughly 0.45 to 1 ug RNA was reverse transcribed. TCRdb reprocessed the immunoSEQ multiplex PCR reads via MiXCR and lists one record per CDR3 protein. Here the sample spans about 90,000 distinct CDR3 sequences, over 85% being singletons. Sequenced: CD8+ T cells from PBMCs. These receptors originate from a human donor in good health.

This CDR3 is CASSPSEAGLRLGTQYF. In nucleotides, the CDR3 is TGTGCCAGCAGCCCCTCAGAAGCAGGGCTCCGACTGGGGACCCAGTACTTC. The rearrangement links TRBV7-9 to TRBJ2-5, with D possibly being TRBD1 (5 bases). V was cut by 5 bases and J by 7 bases, with 26 bases left in between. The germline CDR1 and CDR2 sequences are SEHNR and FQNEAQ (reference sequence). This CDR3 is 17 amino acids long.

This sequence joins TRBV19 and TRBJ2-7; D remains ambiguous. The CDR3 consists of 13 residues. The germline V and J ends were trimmed by 1 base and 2 bases, with 6 bases remaining between them. Germline CDR1 LNHDA, CDR2 SQIVND (reference sequence). The CDR3 spells CASSIGSTYEQYF. DNA of the CDR3: TGTGCCAGTAGTATAGGCAGTACCTACGAGCAGTACTTC. The variable domain in full, completed from reference TRBV19 and TRBJ2-7, reads DGGITQSPKYLFRKEGQNVTLSCEQNLNHDAMYWYRQDPGQGLRLIYYSQIVNDFQKGDIAEGYSVSREKKESFPLTVTSAQKNPTAFYLCASSIGSTYEQYFGPGTRLTVT.

V and J are TRBV2 and TRBJ2-7, with D possibly TRBD2 on 5 matching bases. Trimming cost V 6 bases and J 3 bases, with 15 bases left between them. Germline V gene sequence: CDR1 SNHLY, CDR2 FYNNEI. The CDR3 runs to 14 residues. As DNA, the CDR3 is TGTGCCAGCAGGAGCCCGGACTTCCTCTACGAGCAGTACTTC. This encodes CASRSPDFLYEQYF.

The chain combines TRBV15 with TRBJ2-5, with D possibly matching TRBD2 (7 bases). The germline CDR1 and CDR2 sequences are LNHNV and YYDKDF (reference sequence). Trimming shortened V by 8 bases and J by 8 bases, and 15 bases separated the two germline ends. The CDR3 loop spans 12 amino acids. CDR3 amino acids: CATGSGGRTQYF. The DNA of the CDR3 is TGTGCCACCGGGTCCGGGGGGCGTACCCAGTACTTC.

The chain employs TRBV30 and TRBJ2-7; the D is unclear. Trimming stripped 0 bases from V and 0 bases from J, with 9 bases between. Germline CDR1 GTSNPN, CDR2 SVGIG (reference sequence). The length of the CDR3 is 14 residues. In DNA form, the CDR3 reads TGTGCCTGGAGTGTACGGCGGAGCTCCTACGAGCAGTACTTC. Amino acid sequence: CAWSVRRSSYEQYF.

V usage is TRBV9 and J usage is TRBJ2-7; possibly TRBD1 for D (6 bases). CDR3 length: 14 amino acids. The germline V gene encodes CDR1 SGDLS and CDR2 YYNGEE. Trimming removed 3 bases from V and 5 bases from J, with 15 bases in between. As DNA, the CDR3 is TGTGCCAGCAGCGCAGCAGGGGATTGGGACGAGCAGTACTTC. Translating it yields CASSAAGDWDEQYF.

The V and J genes are TRBV7-9 and TRBJ2-7; 7 nucleotides align to TRBD1. The CDR3 has 14 amino acids. Trimming at V came to 5 bases and at J to 1 base, leaving 5 bases not matched to a gene. CDR1 and CDR2 from the germline V gene are SEHNR and FQNEAQ (reference sequence). CDR3 region: CASSAGTDSYEQYF. The CDR3 DNA is TGTGCCAGCAGCGCAGGGACAGATTCCTACGAGCAGTACTTC.

Comments on this clonotype: This likely comes from a read error, as the CDR3 has no conserved phenylalanine or tryptophan at its end. The V and J genes are TRBV7-8 and TRBJ1-1; D might be TRBD1 (5 bases). The CDR3 is 14 residues long. Between the trimmed V and J ends, which lost 1 base and 5 bases, there was a span of 11 bases. In germline, CDR1 is SGHVS, CDR2 FQNEAQ. CDR3 sequence: CASSLGSGNTEAFV. The CDR3 DNA sequence: TGTGCCAGCAGCTTAGGCTCAGGGAATACTGAAGCTTTCGTT.

V and J are TRBV11-2 and TRBJ1-6; 7 nucleotides match TRBD1. Germline V lookup: CDR1 SGHAT, CDR2 FQNNGV. With 5 bases clipped from V and 6 bases from J, the junction kept 13 bases outside the gene matches. CDR3 length equals 17 residues. The CDR3 coding sequence is TGTGCCAGCAGCACTTATGTCGGTAGGGGGCTTAATTCACCCCTCCACTTT. Its protein product is CASSTYVGRGLNSPLHF.

This clonotype came up once. The rearrangement links TRBV13 to TRBJ2-5; 10 positions agree with TRBD1. Germline trimming cut 4 bases from V and 4 bases from J; bases unmatched to any gene: 6. This CDR3 region has 15 residues. Germline V gene sequence: CDR1 PRHDT, CDR2 FYEKMQ (reference sequence). The CDR3 region has the DNA TGTGCCAGCAGCTCCCGGGACAGGGGACCAGAGACCCAGTACTTC. Encoded protein: CASSSRDRGPETQYF.

This rearrangement joins TRBV15 to TRBJ2-7; weak D call: TRBD2 (5 bases). CDR3 length equals 13 residues. Germline-derived CDR1 and CDR2 are LNHNV and YYDKDF (reference sequence). Deletions cut 1 base from V and 5 bases from J, with 9 bases between. As DNA, the CDR3 is TGTGCCACCAGCAGAGTGCTCGGGGACGAGCAGTACTTC. It is translated as CATSRVLGDEQYF. Drawing the rest from reference TRBV15 and TRBJ2-7, the complete variable domain is DAMVIQNPRYQVTQFGKPVTLSCSQTLNHNVMYWYQQKSSQAPKLLFHYYDKDFNNEADTPDNFQSRRPNTSFCFLDIRSPGLGDTAMYLCATSRVLGDEQYFGPGTRLTVT.

The chain is built from TRBV4-1 and TRBJ2-1, with 7 positions matching TRBD1. This CDR3 is 15 amino acids long. Germline assignment: CDR1 MGHRA and CDR2 YSYEKL. V lost 5 bases, J lost 0 bases, and 4 bases stayed unmatched. The CDR3 DNA sequence: TGCGCCAGCAGCTGGGGGACAGTCTCCTACAATGAGCAGTTCTTC. Its translation: CASSWGTVSYNEQFF.

The CDR3 sequence: CASRPTGSDTQYF. The CDR3 nucleotides are TGTGCCAGCAGACCGACAGGGTCAGATACGCAGTATTTT. The chain carries TRBV6-5 and TRBJ2-3, with TRBD1 matching 7 bases. The germline CDR1 and CDR2 sequences are MNHEY and SVGAGI. There are 13 residues in the CDR3. V lost 6 bases, J lost 4 bases, and 4 bases stayed unmatched.

The chain is built from TRBV9 and TRBJ2-7; 8 bases map to TRBD1. Germline assignment: CDR1 SGDLS and CDR2 YYNGEE. The trim removed 3 bases at V and 3 bases at J, leaving 5 bases unmatched. The CDR3 covers 14 residues. DNA of the CDR3: TGTGCCAGCAGCGAAGGACAGGGTGGCTACGAGCAGTACTTC. Translating gives CASSEGQGGYEQYF.

The V and J genes are TRBV27 and TRBJ1-1; D is perhaps TRBD1 (5 bases). Germline V gene lookup returns CDR1 MNHEY and CDR2 SMNVEV (reference sequence). V was cut by 4 bases and J by 0 bases, with 12 bases left in between. CDR3 length: 15 amino acids. CDR3 in DNA: TGTGCCAGCAGTTCGGGGGTCGGGTTGAACACTGAAGCTTTCTTT. The encoded protein is CASSSGVGLNTEAFF.

This clonotype has only a few counts. The gene calls are TRBV5-1 and TRBJ1-1; D not resolved. CDR3 size: 13 residues. The V gene lost 6 bases and the J gene lost 1 base, with 10 bases spanning the gap. The germline CDR1 and CDR2 sequences are SGHRS and YFSETQ. CDR3 residues: CASMPTTNTEAFF. In DNA, the CDR3 is TGCGCCAGCATGCCCACGACGAACACTGAAGCTTTCTTT.

V and J are TRBV11-2 and TRBJ1-6, with a possible D match to TRBD1 (6 bases). The CDR3 totals 15 residues. Between the trimmed V and J ends, which lost 1 base and 7 bases, there was a span of 11 bases. CDR1 SGHAT and CDR2 FQNNGV come from the germline V gene. Written as DNA, the CDR3 is TGTGCCAGCAGCTTAGTGGGACATCTCAATTCACCCCTCCACTTT. Amino acid sequence: CASSLVGHLNSPLHF.

V and J are TRBV27 and TRBJ1-5; 8 nucleotides align to TRBD1. Germline CDR1 and CDR2: MNHEY and SMNVEV (reference sequence). The CDR3 contains 15 residues. Trimming cost V 4 bases and J 0 bases; bases outside gene matches: 2. The CDR3 DNA follows: TGTGCCAGCAGTTGGACAGGGAGTAGCAATCAGCCCCAGCATTTT. Amino acids: CASSWTGSSNQPQHF.

This clonotype was seen once. The rearrangement uses TRBV5-4 and TRBJ2-1; D assignment may be TRBD1 or TRBD2 (5 bases each). The V and J ends lost 4 bases and 6 bases respectively, with 26 bases between them. This CDR3 has 18 amino acids. In germline, CDR1 is SGHNT, CDR2 YYREEE (reference sequence). CDR3 in amino acids: CASSPMTGVGRPSNEQFF. DNA of the CDR3: TGTGCCAGCAGCCCGATGACTGGTGTGGGACGACCTAGCAATGAGCAGTTCTTC.

The genes are TRBV27 and TRBJ2-3, with TRBD2 identical over 10 bases. There are 16 residues in the CDR3. Germline V gene data show CDR1 as MNHEY and CDR2 as SMNVEV (reference sequence). V shed 5 bases, J shed 3 bases, and the junction held 8 bases outside the gene matches. The CDR3 DNA reads as TGTGCCAGCAGTACCCCTCCGGGACTAGCGACAGATACGCAGTATTTT. Its protein product is CASSTPPGLATDTQYF.

The rearrangement uses TRBV7-2 and TRBJ2-5; D possibly corresponds to TRBD2 (5 bases). There are 16 residues in the CDR3. Germline-derived CDR1 and CDR2 are SGHTA and FQGNSA. Trimming removed 5 bases from V and 0 bases from J, with 16 bases in between. The CDR3 DNA follows: TGTGCCAGCAGCCCCACTCGACGGGGATACCAAGAGACCCAGTACTTC. Translation: CASSPTRRGYQETQYF.

The chain has TRBV3-1 and TRBJ2-7, with 10 bases fitting TRBD1. The V and J ends lost 6 bases and 5 bases, in that order; junction bases with no gene match: 1. The CDR3 has 12 amino acids. Per germline, CDR1 LGHDT and CDR2 YNNKEL (reference sequence). CDR3 amino acids: CASRGTGDEQYF. The CDR3 region has the DNA TGTGCCAGCAGAGGGACAGGGGACGAGCAGTACTTC.